Below, one TCR beta chain is given with its context. This clonotype was counted ten times or more. Its antigen is still unknown. No base quality values were provided; no much bigger clone lies one nucleotide off. The junction shows trimming of 0 bases on V and 4 bases on J, plus 4 bases between the germline ends. From cysteine to phenylalanine, the CDR3 is 12 amino acids long. The read is trimmed to its CDR3 DNA, 36 bases read in frame from base 1. CDR1 and CDR2, per the germline V gene, are SGHRS and YFSETQ. To demonstrate the VDJtools post-analysis software, the study profiled TCR beta repertoires from the peripheral blood of about 13 young patients with multiple sclerosis. The patients with multiple sclerosis were children and adolescents between roughly 6 and 17 years of age. The data were taken from a study of post-analysis software for immune sequencing data (dated by TCRdb to the mid-2010s). About the study as a whole: The recorded disease courses included relapsing-remitting, secondary progressive and progressive-relapsing multiple sclerosis, and some patients had no subtype annotation. A subset of samples was prepared in parallel using single-end sample barcoding, then pooled and co-amplified after Illumina adapter ligation. Patient repertoires were compared against ten to eleven previously published healthy control repertoires from donors aged 6 to 25 years.

Overall results and qualifications from the work: Multiple sclerosis patients had significantly lower normalized Chao1 diversity than controls, a result that suggests substantial peripheral T-cell clonal expansion. Roughly 5 TRBV segments, including TRBV5-6, TRBV5-1 and TRBV20-1, were significantly more frequent in patients than controls. Strong co-clustering of samples prepared in the same batch was shown by direct clustering with F measure, prompting a batch-effect correction. The control group was slightly older than the multiple sclerosis patient group.

Receptors were amplified or captured by PCR. Sequenced on an Illumina HiSeq 2500. To reduce PCR and sequencing biases, unique molecular identifiers were built into the TCR beta cDNA libraries. Per 1 to 10 million input T cells, roughly 500,000 cDNA molecules were obtained, such that each molecule approximated one T cell. The patient libraries were prepared and sequenced using the same protocol as the earlier healthy control dataset. Within a given batch, samples were prepared together, multiplexed and sequenced on the same HiSeq lane. Processing in the source paper ran as follows. MIGEC was used to process the raw barcoded reads, and molecular identifier groups with only a single read were discarded before consensus assembly and CDR3 extraction. VDJtools was used for post-analysis of the clonotype tables, and diversity was normalized by down-sampling every dataset to the size of the smallest sample. Repertoire overlap clustering matched CDR3 amino acid but not nucleotide sequences to correct batch-related cross-sample contamination. Clones were called with MiXCR by TCRdb after fastp trimmed the public reads at Q25, and only in-frame beta chains were retained. Rows with one shared CDR3 protein collapse into an entry with the most common genes and DNA. These V and J calls derive from TCRdb rather than the authors' analysis. In all, the sample holds hundreds of thousands of distinct CDR3 sequences, and approximately 34% of those were seen once. Of the sample, around 4.7% is held by the ten largest clones.

The TCR comes from a girl aged 5-17 years with multiple sclerosis. Sequenced material: blood. In this chain, TRBV5-1 is recombined with TRBJ1-2, with no reliable assignment of the D segment. The CDR3: CASSLGLYGYTF. In nucleotide form, the sequence is TGCGCCAGCAGCTTGGGACTCTATGGCTACACCTTC.